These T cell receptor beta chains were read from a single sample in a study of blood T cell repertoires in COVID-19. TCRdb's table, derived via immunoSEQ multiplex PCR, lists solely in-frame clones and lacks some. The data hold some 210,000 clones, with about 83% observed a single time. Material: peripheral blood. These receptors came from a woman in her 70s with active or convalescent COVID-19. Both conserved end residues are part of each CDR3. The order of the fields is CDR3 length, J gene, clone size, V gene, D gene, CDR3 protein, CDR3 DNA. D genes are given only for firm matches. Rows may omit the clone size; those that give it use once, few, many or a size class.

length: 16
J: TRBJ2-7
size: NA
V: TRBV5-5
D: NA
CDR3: CASSSHRARDTYEQYF
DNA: TGTGCCAGCAGCTCCCACAGAGCCCGGGATACCTACGAGCAGTACTTC

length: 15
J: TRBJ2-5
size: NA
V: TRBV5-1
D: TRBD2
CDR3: CASSLELANQETQYF
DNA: TGCGCCAGCAGCCTGGAACTAGCGAACCAAGAGACCCAGTACTTC

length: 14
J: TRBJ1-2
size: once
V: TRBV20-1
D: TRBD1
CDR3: CSAGGTAKSYGYTF
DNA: TGCAGTGCTGGTGGGACAGCTAAATCCTATGGCTACACCTTC

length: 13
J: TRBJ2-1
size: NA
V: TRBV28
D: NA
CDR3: CASSESSYNEQFF
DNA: TGTGCCAGCTCGGAGAGCTCCTACAATGAGCAGTTCTTC

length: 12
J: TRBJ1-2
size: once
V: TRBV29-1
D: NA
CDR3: CSVGTGVYGYTF
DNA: TGCAGCGTTGGGACGGGGGTCTATGGCTACACCTTC

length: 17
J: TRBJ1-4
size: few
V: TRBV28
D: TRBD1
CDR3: CASSLTSPGQKGRKLFF
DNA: TGTGCCAGCAGTTTAACGTCCCCGGGACAGAAAGGAAGGAAACTGTTTTTT

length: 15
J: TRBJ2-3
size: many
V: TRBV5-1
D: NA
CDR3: CASSLLARGTDTQYF
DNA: TGCGCCAGCAGCTTGTTGGCAAGGGGGACAGATACGCAGTATTTT

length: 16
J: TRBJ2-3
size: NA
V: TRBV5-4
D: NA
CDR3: CASSLGGARGADTQYF
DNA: TGTGCCAGCAGCTTGGGCGGGGCTAGAGGGGCAGATACGCAGTATTTT

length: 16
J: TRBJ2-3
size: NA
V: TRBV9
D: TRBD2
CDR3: CASSVRAGGPWDTQYF
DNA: TGTGCCAGCAGCGTTCGAGCGGGAGGGCCATGGGATACGCAGTATTTT

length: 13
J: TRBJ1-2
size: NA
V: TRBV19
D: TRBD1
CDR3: CASSWGTGGGYTF
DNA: TGTGCCAGTAGTTGGGGGACAGGAGGTGGCTACACCTTC

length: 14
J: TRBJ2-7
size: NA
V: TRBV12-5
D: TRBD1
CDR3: CASGAGTAIYEQYF
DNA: TGTGCTAGTGGAGCCGGGACAGCCATCTACGAGCAGTACTTC

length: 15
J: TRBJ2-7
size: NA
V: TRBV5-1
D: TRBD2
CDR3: CASSLEASGVYEQYF
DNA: TGCGCCAGCAGCTTGGAGGCTAGCGGGGTCTACGAGCAGTACTTC

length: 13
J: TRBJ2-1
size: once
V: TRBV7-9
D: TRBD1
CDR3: CASSASGTGVGFF
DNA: TGTGCCAGCAGCGCTTCGGGGACAGGGGTCGGGTTCTTC

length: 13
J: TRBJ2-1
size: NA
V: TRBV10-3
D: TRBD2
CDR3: CAISGSGGYEQFF
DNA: TGTGCCATCAGTGGGTCCGGGGGGTATGAGCAGTTCTTC

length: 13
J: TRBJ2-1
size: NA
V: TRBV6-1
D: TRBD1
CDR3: CASSERQGSEQFF
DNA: TGTGCCAGCAGTGAACGACAGGGGAGTGAGCAGTTCTTC

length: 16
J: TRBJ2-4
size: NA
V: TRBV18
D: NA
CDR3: CASSPDDGRAKNIQYF
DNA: TGTGCCAGCTCACCCGACGACGGGAGAGCCAAAAACATTCAGTACTTC